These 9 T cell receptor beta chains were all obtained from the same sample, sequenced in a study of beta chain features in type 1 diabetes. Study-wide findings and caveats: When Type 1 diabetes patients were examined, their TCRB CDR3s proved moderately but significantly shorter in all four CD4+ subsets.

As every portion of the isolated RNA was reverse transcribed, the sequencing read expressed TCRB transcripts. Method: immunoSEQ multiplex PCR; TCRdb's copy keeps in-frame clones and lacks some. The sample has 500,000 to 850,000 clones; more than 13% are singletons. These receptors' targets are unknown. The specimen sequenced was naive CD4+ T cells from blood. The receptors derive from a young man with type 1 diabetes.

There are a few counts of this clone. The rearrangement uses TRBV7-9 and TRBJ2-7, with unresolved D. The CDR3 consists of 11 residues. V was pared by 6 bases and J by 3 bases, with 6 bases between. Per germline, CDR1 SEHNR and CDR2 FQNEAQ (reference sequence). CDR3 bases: TGTGCCAGCAGAAAGAACTACGAGCAGTACTTC. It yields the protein CASRKNYEQYF. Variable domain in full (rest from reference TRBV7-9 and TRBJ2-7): DTGVSQNPRHKITKRGQNVTFRCDPISEHNRLYWYRQTLGQGPEFLTYFQNEAQLEKSRLLSDRFSAERPKGSFSTLEIQRTEQGDSAMYLCASRKNYEQYFGPGTRLTVT.

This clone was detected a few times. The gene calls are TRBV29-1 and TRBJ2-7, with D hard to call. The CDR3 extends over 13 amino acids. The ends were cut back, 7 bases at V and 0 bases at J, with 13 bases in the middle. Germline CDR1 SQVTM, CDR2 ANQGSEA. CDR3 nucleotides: TGCAGCGCCGAAGGGCCGGCCTCCTACGAGCAGTACTTC. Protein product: CSAEGPASYEQYF.

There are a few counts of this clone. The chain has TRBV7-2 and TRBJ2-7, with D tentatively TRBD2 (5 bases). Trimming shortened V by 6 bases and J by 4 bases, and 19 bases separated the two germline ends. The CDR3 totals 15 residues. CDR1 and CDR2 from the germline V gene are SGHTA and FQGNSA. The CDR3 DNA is TGTGCCAGCAGTTCACGAACGAGGGAGTCGTACGAGCAGTACTTC. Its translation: CASSSRTRESYEQYF.

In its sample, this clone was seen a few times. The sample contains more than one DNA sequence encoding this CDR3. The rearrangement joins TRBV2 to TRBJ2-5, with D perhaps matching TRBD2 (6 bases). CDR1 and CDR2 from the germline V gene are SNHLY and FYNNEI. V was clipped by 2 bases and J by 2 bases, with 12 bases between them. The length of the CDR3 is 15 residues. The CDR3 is CASSERLAYQETQYF. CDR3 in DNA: TGTGCCAGCAGTGAACGTCTAGCGTATCAAGAGACCCAGTACTTC. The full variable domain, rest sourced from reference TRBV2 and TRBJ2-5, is EPEVTQTPSHQVTQMGQEVILRCVPISNHLYFYWYRQILGQKVEFLVSFYNNEISEKSEIFDDQFSVERPDGSNFTLKIRSTKLEDSAMYFCASSERLAYQETQYFGPGTRLLVL.

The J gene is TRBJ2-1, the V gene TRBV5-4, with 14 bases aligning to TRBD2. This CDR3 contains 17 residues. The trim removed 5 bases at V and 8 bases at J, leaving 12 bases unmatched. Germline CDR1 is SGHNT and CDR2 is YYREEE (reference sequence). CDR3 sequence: CASSTLGGTSGGYEQFF. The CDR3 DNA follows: TGTGCCAGCAGTACCCTGGGGGGGACTAGCGGGGGCTATGAGCAGTTCTTC.

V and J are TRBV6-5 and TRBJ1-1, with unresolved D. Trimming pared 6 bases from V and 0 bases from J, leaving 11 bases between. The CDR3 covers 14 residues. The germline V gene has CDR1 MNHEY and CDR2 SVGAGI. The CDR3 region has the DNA TGTGCCAGCAGATCCCTCCCACTGAACACTGAAGCTTTCTTT. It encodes CASRSLPLNTEAFF.

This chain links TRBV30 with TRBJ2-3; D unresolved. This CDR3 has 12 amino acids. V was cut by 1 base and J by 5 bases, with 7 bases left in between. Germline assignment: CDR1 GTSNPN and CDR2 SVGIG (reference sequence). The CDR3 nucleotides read TGTGCCTGGAGTGGAGGAAAAGATACGCAGTATTTT. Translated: CAWSGGKDTQYF.

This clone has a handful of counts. The CDR3 region is CASSRMAETQYF. The DNA of the CDR3 is TGCGCCAGCAGCCGGATGGCAGAGACCCAGTACTTC. This chain links TRBV5-1 with TRBJ2-5; D is undetermined. The CDR3 totals 12 residues. The V end lost 4 bases, the J end lost 4 bases, and 8 bases lay between the germline ends. CDR1 and CDR2 (germline): SGHRS, YFSETQ. The full variable domain, its missing parts supplied by reference TRBV5-1 and TRBJ2-5, is KAGVTQTPRYLIKTRGQQVTLSCSPISGHRSVSWYQQTPGQGLQFLFEYFSETQRNKGNFPGRFSGRQFSNSRSEMNVSTLELGDSALYLCASSRMAETQYFGPGTRLLVL.

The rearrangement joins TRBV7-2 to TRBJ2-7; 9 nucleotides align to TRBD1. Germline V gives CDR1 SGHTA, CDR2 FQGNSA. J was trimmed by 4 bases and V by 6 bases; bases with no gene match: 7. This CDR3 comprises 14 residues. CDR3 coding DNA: TGTGCCAGCAGGGACCGGACAGGGGCGTACGAGCAGTACTTC. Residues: CASRDRTGAYEQYF.